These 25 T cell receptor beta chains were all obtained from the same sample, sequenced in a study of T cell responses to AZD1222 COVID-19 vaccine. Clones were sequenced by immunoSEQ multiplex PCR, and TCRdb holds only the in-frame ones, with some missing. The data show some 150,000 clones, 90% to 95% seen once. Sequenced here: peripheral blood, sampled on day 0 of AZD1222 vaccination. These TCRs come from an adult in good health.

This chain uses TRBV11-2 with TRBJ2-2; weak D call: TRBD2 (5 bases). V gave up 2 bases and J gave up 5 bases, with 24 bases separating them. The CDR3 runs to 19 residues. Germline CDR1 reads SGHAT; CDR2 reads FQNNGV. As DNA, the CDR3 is TGTGCCAGCAGCTTAAATGAGGGTATCGGGTTATCGGGAACCGGGGAGCTGTTTTTT. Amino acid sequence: CASSLNEGIGLSGTGELFF.

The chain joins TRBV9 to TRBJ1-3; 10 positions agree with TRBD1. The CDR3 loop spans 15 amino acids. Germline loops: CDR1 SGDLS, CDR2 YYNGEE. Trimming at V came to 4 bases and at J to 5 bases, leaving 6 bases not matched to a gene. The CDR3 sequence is CASSPRDRGRNTIYF. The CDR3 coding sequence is TGTGCCAGCAGCCCCCGGGACAGGGGACGAAACACCATATATTTT.

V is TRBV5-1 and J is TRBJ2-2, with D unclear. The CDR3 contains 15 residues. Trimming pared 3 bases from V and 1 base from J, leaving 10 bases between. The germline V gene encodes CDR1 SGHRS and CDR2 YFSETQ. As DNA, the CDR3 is TGCGCCAGCAGCTCGACATCAGGGAACACCGGGGAGCTGTTTTTT. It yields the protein CASSSTSGNTGELFF.

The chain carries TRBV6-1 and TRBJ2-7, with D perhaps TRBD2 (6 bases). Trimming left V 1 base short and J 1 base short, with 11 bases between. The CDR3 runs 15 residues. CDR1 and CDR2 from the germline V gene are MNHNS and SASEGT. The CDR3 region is CASSEVSGSSYEQYF. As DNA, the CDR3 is TGTGCCAGCAGTGAAGTTTCCGGGAGTTCCTACGAGCAGTACTTC.

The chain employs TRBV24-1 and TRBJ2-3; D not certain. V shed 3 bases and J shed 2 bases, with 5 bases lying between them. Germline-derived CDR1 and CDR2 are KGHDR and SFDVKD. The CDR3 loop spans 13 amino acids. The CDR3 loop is CATSDRFTDTQYF. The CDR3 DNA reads TGTGCCACCAGTGATCGATTCACAGATACGCAGTATTTT.

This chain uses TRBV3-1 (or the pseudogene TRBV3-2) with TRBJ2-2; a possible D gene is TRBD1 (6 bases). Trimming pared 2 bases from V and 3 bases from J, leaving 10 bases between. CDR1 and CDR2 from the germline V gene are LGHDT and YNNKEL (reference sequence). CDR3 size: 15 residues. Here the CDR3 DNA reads TGTGCCAGCAGCCAACGACAGGATTACACCGGGGAGCTGTTTTTT. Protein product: CASSQRQDYTGELFF.

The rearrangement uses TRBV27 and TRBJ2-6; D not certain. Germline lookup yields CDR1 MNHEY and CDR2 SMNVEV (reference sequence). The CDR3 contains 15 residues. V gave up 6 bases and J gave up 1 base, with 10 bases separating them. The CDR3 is CASRVLRSGANVLTF. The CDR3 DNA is TGTGCCAGCAGAGTATTGCGTTCTGGGGCCAACGTCCTGACTTTC.

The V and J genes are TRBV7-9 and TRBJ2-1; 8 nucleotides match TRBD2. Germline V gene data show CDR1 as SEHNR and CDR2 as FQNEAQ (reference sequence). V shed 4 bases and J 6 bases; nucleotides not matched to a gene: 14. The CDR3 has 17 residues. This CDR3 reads CASSSARIGTSPNEQFF. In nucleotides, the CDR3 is TGTGCCAGCAGCTCTGCTAGGATCGGGACTAGTCCCAATGAGCAGTTCTTC.

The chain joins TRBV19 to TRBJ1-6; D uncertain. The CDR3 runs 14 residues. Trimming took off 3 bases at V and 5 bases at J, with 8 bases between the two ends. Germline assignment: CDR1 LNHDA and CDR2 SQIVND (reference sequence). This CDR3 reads CASSILHDNSPLHF. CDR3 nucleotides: TGTGCCAGTAGTATTCTCCATGATAATTCACCCCTCCACTTT.

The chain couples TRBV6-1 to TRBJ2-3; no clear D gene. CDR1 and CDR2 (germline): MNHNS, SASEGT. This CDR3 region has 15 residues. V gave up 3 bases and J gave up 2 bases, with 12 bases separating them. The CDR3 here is CASSEALRNTDTQYF. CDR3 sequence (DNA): TGTGCCAGCAGTGAGGCGCTGCGGAACACAGATACGCAGTATTTT.

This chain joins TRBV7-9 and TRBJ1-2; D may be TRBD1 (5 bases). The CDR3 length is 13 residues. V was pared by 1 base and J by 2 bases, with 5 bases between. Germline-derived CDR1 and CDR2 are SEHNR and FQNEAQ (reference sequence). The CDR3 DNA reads TGTGCCAGCAGCTTAGAGGGGAACTATGGCTACACCTTC. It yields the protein CASSLEGNYGYTF.

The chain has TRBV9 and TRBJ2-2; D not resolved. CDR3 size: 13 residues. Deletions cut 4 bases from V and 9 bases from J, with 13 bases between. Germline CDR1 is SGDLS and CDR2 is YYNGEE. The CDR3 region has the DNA TGTGCCAGCAGCCCTCGACTGGACCGGGAGCTGTTTTTT. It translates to CASSPRLDRELFF.

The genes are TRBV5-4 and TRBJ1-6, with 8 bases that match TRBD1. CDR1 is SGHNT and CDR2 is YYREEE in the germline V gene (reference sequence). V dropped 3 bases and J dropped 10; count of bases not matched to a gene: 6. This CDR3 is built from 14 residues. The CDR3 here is CASSSGQGGSPLHF. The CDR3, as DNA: TGTGCCAGCAGCTCTGGACAGGGAGGATCACCCCTCCACTTT.

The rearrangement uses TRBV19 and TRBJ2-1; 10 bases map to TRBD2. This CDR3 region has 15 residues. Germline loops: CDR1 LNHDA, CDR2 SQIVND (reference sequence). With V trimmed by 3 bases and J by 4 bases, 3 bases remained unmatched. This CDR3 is CASSIELAGYNEQFF. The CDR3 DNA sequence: TGTGCCAGTAGTATTGAACTAGCGGGATACAATGAGCAGTTCTTC.

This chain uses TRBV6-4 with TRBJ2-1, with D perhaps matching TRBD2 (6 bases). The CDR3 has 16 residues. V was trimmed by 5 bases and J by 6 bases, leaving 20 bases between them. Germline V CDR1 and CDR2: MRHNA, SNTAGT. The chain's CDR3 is CASSSEGLAGANEQFF. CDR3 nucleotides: TGTGCCAGCAGTTCGGAGGGGCTAGCAGGAGCCAATGAGCAGTTCTTC.

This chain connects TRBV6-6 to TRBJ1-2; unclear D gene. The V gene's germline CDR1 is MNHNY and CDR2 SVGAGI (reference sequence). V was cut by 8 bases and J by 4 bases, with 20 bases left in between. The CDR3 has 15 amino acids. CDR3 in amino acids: CASSLQTGSVYGYTF. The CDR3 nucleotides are TGTGCCAGCTCTCTCCAGACCGGCAGTGTCTATGGCTACACCTTC.

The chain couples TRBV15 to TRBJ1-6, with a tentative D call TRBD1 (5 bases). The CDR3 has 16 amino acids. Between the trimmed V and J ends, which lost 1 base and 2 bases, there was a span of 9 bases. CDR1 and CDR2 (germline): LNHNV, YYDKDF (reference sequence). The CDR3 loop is CATSRVGLTYNSPLHF. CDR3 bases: TGTGCCACCAGCAGAGTGGGGCTCACCTATAATTCACCCCTCCACTTT.

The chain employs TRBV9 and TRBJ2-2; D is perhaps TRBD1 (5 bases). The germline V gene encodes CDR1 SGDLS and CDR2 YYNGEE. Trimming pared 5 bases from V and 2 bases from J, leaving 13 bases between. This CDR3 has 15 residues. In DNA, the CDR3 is TGTGCCAGCAGTTCCCTCAGGACAAACACCGGGGAGCTGTTTTTT. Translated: CASSSLRTNTGELFF.

The CDR3 DNA sequence: TGTGCCAGCAGTTTAACAGGGGGCCCCCTGAGTGGTGGCTACACCTTC. It codes for CASSLTGGPLSGGYTF. V gene TRBV27 combines with J gene TRBJ1-2, with 9 bases lining up with TRBD1. Losses at the gene ends were 2 bases for V and 7 bases for J; bases not matched to a gene: 11. This CDR3 has 16 residues. The germline CDR1 and CDR2 sequences are MNHEY and SMNVEV (reference sequence).

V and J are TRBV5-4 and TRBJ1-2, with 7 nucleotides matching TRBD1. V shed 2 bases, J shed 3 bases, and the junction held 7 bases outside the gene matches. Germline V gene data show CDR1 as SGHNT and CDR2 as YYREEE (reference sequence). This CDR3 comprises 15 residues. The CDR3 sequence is CASSFMGQSDYGYTF. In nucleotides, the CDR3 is TGTGCCAGCAGCTTTATGGGACAGAGCGACTATGGCTACACCTTC.

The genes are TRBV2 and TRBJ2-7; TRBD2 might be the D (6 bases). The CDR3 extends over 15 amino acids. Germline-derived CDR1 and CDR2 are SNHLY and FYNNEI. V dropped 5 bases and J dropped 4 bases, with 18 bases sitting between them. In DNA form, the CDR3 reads TGTGCCAGCAGTTCTGTGGGGGGAGGCTCTTACGAGCAGTACTTC. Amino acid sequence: CASSSVGGGSYEQYF.

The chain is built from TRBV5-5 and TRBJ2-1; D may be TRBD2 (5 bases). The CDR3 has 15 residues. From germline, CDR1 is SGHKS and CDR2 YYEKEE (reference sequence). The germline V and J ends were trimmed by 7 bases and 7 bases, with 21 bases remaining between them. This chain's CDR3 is CASGEDSLFDNEQFF. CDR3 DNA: TGTGCCAGCGGCGAGGACTCCCTTTTCGATAATGAGCAGTTCTTC.

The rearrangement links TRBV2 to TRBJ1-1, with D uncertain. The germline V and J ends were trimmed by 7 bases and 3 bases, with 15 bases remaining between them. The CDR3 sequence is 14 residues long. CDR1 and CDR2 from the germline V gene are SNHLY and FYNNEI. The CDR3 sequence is CASKPGDGYTEAFF. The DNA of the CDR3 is TGTGCCAGCAAGCCGGGAGATGGGTACACTGAAGCTTTCTTT.

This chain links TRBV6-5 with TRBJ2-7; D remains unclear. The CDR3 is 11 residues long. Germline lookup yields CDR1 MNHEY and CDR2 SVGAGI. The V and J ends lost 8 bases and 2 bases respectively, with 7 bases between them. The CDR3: CASRQTYEQYF. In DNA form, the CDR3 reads TGTGCCAGCCGACAAACCTACGAGCAGTACTTC.

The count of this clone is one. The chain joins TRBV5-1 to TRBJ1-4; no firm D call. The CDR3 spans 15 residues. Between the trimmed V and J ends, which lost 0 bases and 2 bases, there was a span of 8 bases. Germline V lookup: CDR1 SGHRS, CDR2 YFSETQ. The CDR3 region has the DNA TGCGCCAGCAGCTTGGGGGCAATTACTAATGAAAAACTGTTTTTT. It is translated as CASSLGAITNEKLFF.